The text below deals with one TCR beta chain. This table comes from immunoSEQ multiplex PCR, and its TCRdb copy is limited to in-frame clones, with some not included. This table has some 80,000 clones, about 88% appearing once. This sample was taken from a study of blood T cell repertoires in COVID-19. Study-wide context: T cells, B-cell-depleted T cells, or PBMCs supplied cDNA or gDNA.

The CDR3 is 15 residues long. V dropped 7 bases and J dropped 4; count of bases not matched to a gene: 13. The germline V gene has CDR1 MDHEN and CDR2 SYDVKM. Sequenced material: peripheral blood. The chain couples TRBV28 to TRBJ2-7, with 7 bases fitting TRBD1. The origin of this receptor is a human donor in a cohort sampled during active COVID-19. The CDR3 spells CASKGFTGVRYEQYF. DNA of the CDR3: TGTGCCAGCAAGGGTTTTACAGGGGTAAGATACGAGCAGTACTTC.